The rows below give T cell receptor beta chains drawn from one sample of a study of CD8+ T cells in alopecia areata. Assay used: immunoSEQ multiplex PCR; TCRdb lists only in-frame clones, some missing. The sample includes about 250,000 clones, 60% of them seen just once. The source was CD4+ T cells sorted from blood, collected at week 52, from a patient treated with tofacitinib. The receptor set was obtained from a human donor with alopecia areata. CDR3s include the opening cysteine and the closing phenylalanine or tryptophan. A D gene is named only where the DNA matches it firmly. Size is stated for part of the rows, as once, few or many counts, or as a class when the clone is expanded.

TRBV7-2,NA,once,TRBJ2-7,TGTGCCAGCAGCTCACCCGGGGTCAACGAGCAGTACTTC,CASSSPGVNEQYF
TRBV30,NA,NA,TRBJ2-3,TGTGCCTGGAGTTCCCCCAGGGGGGAGTTATTAGATACGCAGTATTTT,CAWSSPRGELLDTQYF
TRBV6-5,NA,NA,TRBJ1-1,TGTGCCAGCAGTTACGAGGGCGCCACTGAAGCTTTCTTT,CASSYEGATEAFF
TRBV14,NA,few,TRBJ2-6,TGTGCCAGCAGCCTGTGGTCATCAGTATCTGGGGCCAACGTCCTGACTTTC,CASSLWSSVSGANVLTF
TRBV13,TRBD2,NA,TRBJ2-1,TGTGCCAGCAGCTTAGGGGCCGGGGGGGCCTTGTATGAGCAGTTCTTC,CASSLGAGGALYEQFF
TRBV4-2,NA,few,TRBJ2-1,TGTGCCAGCAGCCCGACCGAAAGCTCCTACAATGAGCAGTTCTTC,CASSPTESSYNEQFF
TRBV30,NA,NA,TRBJ2-7,TGTGCCTGGGGAAAGGAGAGGGGCGAGCAGTACTTC,CAWGKERGEQYF
TRBV7-2,NA,NA,TRBJ2-5,TGTGCCAGCAGCTTTCGGCAGGGTGAGACCCAGTACTTC,CASSFRQGETQYF
TRBV19,NA,NA,TRBJ2-6,TGTGCCAGTCTCTCGCGGCCTTGGGGGGCCAACGTCCTGACTTTC,CASLSRPWGANVLTF
TRBV5-1,NA,NA,TRBJ2-5,TGCGCCAGCAGCCCCAACAGGAGGGGGCAGGTGGACTTC,CASSPNRRGQVDF
TRBV27,TRBD1,NA,TRBJ1-1,TGTGCCAGCAGTTTTCACAGGGGGAACACTGAAGCTTTCTTT,CASSFHRGNTEAFF
TRBV5-1,NA,once,TRBJ2-3,TGCGCCAGCGGGGAGAGGTCGCGAGATACGCAGTATTTT,CASGERSRDTQYF
TRBV27,NA,NA,TRBJ2-5,TGTGCCAGCAGTTTCGCAGACTGGGAGACCCAGTACTTC,CASSFADWETQYF
TRBV4-1,NA,NA,TRBJ1-5,TGCGCCAGCAGCCAGATGGCGGGGCTGAGAGGTCAGCCCCAGCATTTT,CASSQMAGLRGQPQHF
TRBV4-1,NA,NA,TRBJ2-3,TGCGCCAGCAGCCAAGGTTGGTCAGGGGCAGTTTTCACAGATACGCAGTATTTT,CASSQGWSGAVFTDTQYF
TRBV2,NA,NA,TRBJ2-1,TGTGCCAGCAGGCCTGGTGGGCAGTTCTTC,CASRPGGQFF
TRBV7-6,NA,few,TRBJ2-2,TGTGCCACCAAGACGGGACGTCTCCCCGGGGAGCTGTTTTTT,CATKTGRLPGELFF
TRBV9,TRBD1,NA,TRBJ2-2,TGTGCCAGCAGCACGTGGACAGGGTTCACCGGGGAGCTGTTTTTT,CASSTWTGFTGELFF
TRBV15,NA,NA,TRBJ1-1,TGTGCCACCAGCAGACCCGCCCGGAGCACTGAAGCTTTCTTT,CATSRPARSTEAFF
TRBV2,NA,NA,TRBJ2-5,TGTGCCAGCAGCTCGCGGGGGCGGGAGACCCAGTACTTC,CASSSRGRETQYF
TRBV29-1,NA,NA,TRBJ2-7,TGCAGCGTTGAAGATAGGAGGGGGAGGTTCTACGAGCAGTACTTC,CSVEDRRGRFYEQYF
TRBV6-5,NA,NA,TRBJ2-1,TGTGCCAGCAGAGCAGAAAGTGAGCAGTTCTTC,CASRAESEQFF
TRBV9,NA,NA,TRBJ1-1,TGTGCCAGCAGCCCAAGTGGGTCGGGGGCTGAAGCTTTCTTT,CASSPSGSGAEAFF
TRBV20-1,TRBD2,NA,TRBJ2-1,TGCAGTGCTAGTCGAGCGGGAGAGCAGTTCTTC,CSASRAGEQFF
TRBV5-1,TRBD1,NA,TRBJ1-2,TGCGCCAGCAGCTTGGGGGGCTTACGCCGACAGGGGCACGGCTACACCTTC,CASSLGGLRRQGHGYTF
TRBV5-4,TRBD1,NA,TRBJ1-2,TGTGCCAGCAGCGATGGACAGGCTCTGGGTGGCTACACCTTC,CASSDGQALGGYTF
TRBV11-2,NA,NA,TRBJ2-5,TGTGCCAGCAGCCCACACCCCCAAGAGACCCAGTACTTC,CASSPHPQETQYF
TRBV30,NA,once,TRBJ2-7,TGTGCCCAAGAGGGGCAGGGGAGGAACGAGCAGTACTTC,CAQEGQGRNEQYF
TRBV5-1,TRBD1,few,TRBJ2-7,TGCGCCAGCAGCTTGACCGGGACAGGGGCTTACGAGCAGTACTTC,CASSLTGTGAYEQYF
TRBV4-2,NA,NA,TRBJ1-2,TGTGCCAGCAGCCAAACTCAGACTGCTAACTATGGCTACACCTTC,CASSQTQTANYGYTF
TRBV5-4,NA,NA,TRBJ2-5,TGTGCCAGCAGCTTGGAAGTGAGGGAGACCCAGTACTTC,CASSLEVRETQYF
TRBV29-1,NA,few,TRBJ1-2,TGCAGCGACCGGAGTCCTTCGTATACCTTC,CSDRSPSYTF
TRBV7-3,TRBD2,NA,TRBJ2-3,TGTGCCAGCAGCCGCGGGGGGGCCGCAGATACGCAGTATTTT,CASSRGGAADTQYF
TRBV7-9,NA,few,TRBJ1-6,TGTGCCAGCAGTTCGGATTCACCCCTCCACTTT,CASSSDSPLHF
TRBV9,NA,few,TRBJ1-4,TGTGCCAGCAGCGGGCAGCCATCTGCAACTAATGAAAAACTGTTTTTT,CASSGQPSATNEKLFF
TRBV29-1,NA,NA,TRBJ2-4,TGCAGCGCCACCCTCAAAAACATTCAGTACTTC,CSATLKNIQYF
TRBV30,TRBD2,NA,TRBJ2-3,TGTGCCTGGAGTCCCAGGGGCGGGGGGCACACAGATACGCAGTATTTT,CAWSPRGGGHTDTQYF
TRBV25-1,NA,NA,TRBJ2-7,TGTGCCAGCAGTGAATCAGTTGCCTACGAGCAGTACTTC,CASSESVAYEQYF
TRBV29-1,TRBD2,NA,TRBJ2-1,TGCAGCGTTAGGGGAGTCATGGGACTAGCGGTCTCTTACAATGAGCAGTTCTTC,CSVRGVMGLAVSYNEQFF
TRBV5-5,NA,NA,TRBJ2-7,TGTGCCAGCAGCTTGGCATGGCTTACGGACGAGCAGTACTTC,CASSLAWLTDEQYF
TRBV25-1,NA,NA,TRBJ1-4,TGTGCCAGCAGTGATATTTCAGGGAATGAAAAACTGTTTTTT,CASSDISGNEKLFF
TRBV9,TRBD2,NA,TRBJ2-3,TGTGCCAGCAGCGTAGGCGGGGGGCCAATGGATACGCAGTATTTT,CASSVGGGPMDTQYF
TRBV29-1,TRBD1,NA,TRBJ1-1,TGCAGCGGAGACAGGGTGTCAAGCACTGAAGCTTTCTTT,CSGDRVSSTEAFF
TRBV29-1,TRBD2,few,TRBJ2-1,TGCAGCGTTGTTGGCGGGGGGTTCTACAATGAGCAGTTCTTC,CSVVGGGFYNEQFF
TRBV11-2,NA,NA,TRBJ2-5,TGTGCCAGCAGCTTCTGGGGGTTGGAGACCCAGTACTTC,CASSFWGLETQYF
TRBV18,NA,few,TRBJ2-5,TGTGCCAGCTCAAATAGGAGGGAAGAGACCCAGTACTTC,CASSNRREETQYF
TRBV6-5,NA,NA,TRBJ2-5,TGTGCCAGCAGCCCTACCTCCCAAGAGACCCAGTACTTC,CASSPTSQETQYF
TRBV9,NA,NA,TRBJ2-5,TGTGCCAGCAGCGAGGGGCGGGGGCACCAACAAGAGACCCAGTACTTC,CASSEGRGHQQETQYF
TRBV30,NA,NA,TRBJ1-1,TGTGCCTGGAGTGCACAGCGCACTGAAGCTTTCTTT,CAWSAQRTEAFF
TRBV29-1,NA,few,TRBJ1-4,TGCAGCGCCCCGGTCCCAGGGGCCGCGGAAAAACTGTTTTTT,CSAPVPGAAEKLFF
TRBV25-1,NA,NA,TRBJ1-2,TGTGCCAGCAGTGAGGATAACTATGGCTACACCTTC,CASSEDNYGYTF